A single sample gave rise to the 18 T cell receptor beta chains below, sequenced in a study of cytomegalovirus exposure and HLA in healthy donors. PCR involved 60 Vbeta and 13 Jbeta primers. Clones were read by immunoSEQ multiplex PCR, and TCRdb kept only the in-frame ones, dropping some. The sample lists approximately 140,000 clones, 88% occurring once. Sequenced material: PBMCs. Receptors originate from a middle-aged woman in good health and CMV-seronegative.

V and J are TRBV2 and TRBJ2-3; TRBD2 matches at 9 bases. Germline V gene data show CDR1 as SNHLY and CDR2 as FYNNEI. There are 16 residues in the CDR3. V was pared by 7 bases and J by 6 bases, with 14 bases of the junction left unmatched. CDR3 DNA: TGTGCCAGCATGGGGCGGAGCGGGAGGTTACCCGATACGCAGTATTTT. Protein sequence: CASMGRSGRLPDTQYF.

V usage is TRBV7-8 and J usage is TRBJ2-7; D perhaps matches TRBD2 (5 bases). The CDR3 spans 13 residues. Trimming removed 4 bases from V and 7 bases from J, with 14 bases in between. Germline V gene data show CDR1 as SGHVS and CDR2 as FQNEAQ. Here the CDR3 DNA reads TGTGCCAGCAGCTACGACTCAACGGGGGAGCAGTACTTC. The encoded protein is CASSYDSTGEQYF. Full variable domain (outside the CDR3, taken from reference TRBV7-8 and TRBJ2-7): GAGVSQSPRYKVAKRGQDVALRCDPISGHVSLFWYQQALGQGPEFLTYFQNEAQLDKSGLPSDRFFAERPEGSVSTLKIQRTQQEDSAVYLCASSYDSTGEQYFGPGTRLTVT.

The V call is TRBV28, the J call TRBJ2-3; D is unclear. This CDR3 spans 11 amino acids. Germline lookup yields CDR1 MDHEN and CDR2 SYDVKM. V lost 7 bases and J lost 0, with 2 bases in between. In nucleotides, the CDR3 is TGTGCCAGCACTAGCACAGATACGCAGTATTTT. It encodes CASTSTDTQYF.

The rearrangement uses TRBV11-2 and TRBJ2-1; the match to TRBD2 covers 9 bases. The CDR3 totals 16 residues. With V trimmed by 1 base and J by 14 bases, 15 bases remained unmatched. The V gene's germline CDR1 is SGHAT and CDR2 FQNNGV. The DNA of the CDR3 is TGTGCCAGCAGCTTAGTACTCCCGGGACTAGCATCAGGAGAGTTCTTC. Encoded protein: CASSLVLPGLASGEFF.

The genes are TRBV10-3 and TRBJ2-5, with TRBD2 as a possible D gene (6 bases). Per the germline V gene, CDR1 is ENHRY and CDR2 is SYGVKD. CDR3 size: 15 residues. V was trimmed by 0 bases and J by 1 base, leaving 9 bases between them. The CDR3 here is CAISESGTAQETQYF. The CDR3 bases are TGTGCCATCAGTGAGTCCGGGACTGCCCAAGAGACCCAGTACTTC.

The chain couples TRBV6-5 to TRBJ1-6; a weak D match, TRBD1 (6 bases). Germline CDR1 MNHEY, CDR2 SVGAGI. Trimming removed 2 bases from V and 6 bases from J, with 11 bases in between. The CDR3 is made up of 15 amino acids. The CDR3 loop reads CASSYGAGVNSPLHF. The DNA for the CDR3 is TGTGCCAGCAGTTACGGCGCAGGGGTTAATTCACCCCTCCACTTT.

As to this clone: One junction end does not reproduce the germline sequence, and a read error may be involved. CDR3 nucleotide sequence: TGTTCCAGCAGCCCCCAGACTAGCGGGAGCCACGAGCAGTACTTC. This translates into CSSSPQTSGSHEQYF. V is TRBV7-9 and J is TRBJ2-7, with TRBD2 identical over 12 bases. Germline CDR1 SEHNR, CDR2 FQNEAQ (reference sequence). This CDR3 is 15 amino acids long.

The sample holds one count of this clone. The V gene is TRBV7-9, the J gene TRBJ1-1; 9 bases agree with TRBD1. Trimming cost V 5 bases and J 4 bases; bases outside gene matches: 5. The germline V gene has CDR1 SEHNR and CDR2 FQNEAQ (reference sequence). This CDR3 has 14 amino acids. The CDR3 loop is CASSDRTGVTEAFF. The DNA for the CDR3 is TGTGCCAGCAGCGACCGGACAGGGGTCACTGAAGCTTTCTTT.

The rearrangement links TRBV6-5 to TRBJ1-4, with D possibly matching TRBD1 (5 bases). V lost 7 bases and J lost 2, with 11 bases in between. The CDR3 extends over 14 amino acids. The germline gives CDR1 MNHEY, CDR2 SVGAGI. The CDR3 region is CASTQAGTNEKLFF. The CDR3 coding sequence is TGTGCCAGCACCCAGGCAGGGACTAATGAAAAACTGTTTTTT.

The chain is built from TRBV19 and TRBJ2-2, with D maybe TRBD2 (6 bases). CDR1 is LNHDA, CDR2 SQIVND, per germline (reference sequence). The CDR3 sequence is 14 residues long. Trimming took 8 bases from V and 6 from J, leaving 16 bases between them. CDR3 loop: CASHRDSAPGELFF. Written as DNA, the CDR3 is TGTGCCAGTCATCGGGACTCCGCTCCCGGGGAGCTGTTTTTT.

With regard to this clone: A read error may account for a junction end that differs from germline. This chain connects TRBV6-4 to TRBJ2-4; D is perhaps TRBD1 (10 bases). The V gene's germline CDR1 is MRHNA and CDR2 SNTAGT. This CDR3 contains 11 residues. CDR3 amino acids: CAGSGGTGAGF. CDR3 in DNA: TGTGCCGGCAGCGGGGGGACAGGGGCCGGTTTC.

CDR3 region: CASSLGRIYEQYF. The CDR3 region has the DNA TGTGCCAGCAGCTTAGGGAGAATCTACGAGCAGTACTTC. This chain uses TRBV7-2 with TRBJ2-7; D gene ambiguous. Germline lookup yields CDR1 SGHTA and CDR2 FQGNSA. The CDR3 length is 13 residues. The germline V and J ends were trimmed by 1 base and 3 bases, with 7 bases remaining between them.

This clone was observed a single time. This chain connects TRBV5-1 to TRBJ1-1; a possible D gene is TRBD1 (6 bases). Looked up from germline, CDR1 is SGHRS and CDR2 is YFSETQ. Trimming took off 0 bases at V and 7 bases at J, with 16 bases between the two ends. The CDR3 runs to 15 residues. CDR3 residues: CASSLGVQGRDEAFF. The DNA for the CDR3 is TGCGCCAGCAGCTTGGGGGTACAGGGTCGGGATGAAGCTTTCTTT.

This clone came up a few times. The chain uses TRBV14 and TRBJ1-2, with 12 nucleotides matching TRBD1. This CDR3 contains 16 residues. Losses at the gene ends were 4 bases for V and 4 bases for J; bases not matched to a gene: 7. Germline V lookup: CDR1 SGHDN, CDR2 FVKESK. In DNA form, the CDR3 reads TGTGCCAGCAGCCCCGGGACAGGGGGCGTTCTCTATGGCTACACCTTC. It codes for CASSPGTGGVLYGYTF.

This sequence joins TRBV11-3 and TRBJ2-1; a possible D gene is TRBD1 (5 bases). CDR1 and CDR2 from the germline V gene are SGHNT and YENEEA. V was trimmed by 6 bases and J by 8 bases, leaving 20 bases between them. This CDR3 has 15 amino acids. The DNA for the CDR3 is TGTGCCAGCAGTCCCCTAGGATTTGGACACTATGAGCAGTTCTTC. Its translation: CASSPLGFGHYEQFF.

This clone was seen just once. The chain is built from TRBV5-1 and TRBJ2-7; D unclear. CDR3 size: 11 residues. V lost 2 bases, J lost 4 bases, and 4 bases lay in between. Germline CDR1 and CDR2: SGHRS and YFSETQ. CDR3 DNA: TGCGCCAGCAGCTTAGAGTACGAGCAGTACTTC. Protein product: CASSLEYEQYF.

The chain has TRBV6-5 and TRBJ2-7; 11 bases agree with TRBD2. This CDR3 region has 15 residues. Unmatched junction bases numbered 6, after V lost 5 bases and J lost 3 bases. Germline CDR1 is MNHEY and CDR2 is SVGAGI. CDR3 in amino acids: CASSRRLAGSYEQYF. As DNA, the CDR3 is TGTGCCAGCAGTCGGAGACTAGCGGGGAGCTACGAGCAGTACTTC.

Remarks on this clone: Other DNA sequences in this sample translate to the same CDR3. The genes are TRBV7-3 and TRBJ2-5, with D maybe TRBD1 (6 bases). CDR1 and CDR2 (germline): SGHTA, FQGTGA. This CDR3 has 13 residues. V lost 3 bases to trimming and J lost 5 bases, with 10 bases between them. Written as DNA, the CDR3 is TGTGCCAGCAGCTTTGGTCAGGGGGAGACCCAGTACTTC. This codes for CASSFGQGETQYF.